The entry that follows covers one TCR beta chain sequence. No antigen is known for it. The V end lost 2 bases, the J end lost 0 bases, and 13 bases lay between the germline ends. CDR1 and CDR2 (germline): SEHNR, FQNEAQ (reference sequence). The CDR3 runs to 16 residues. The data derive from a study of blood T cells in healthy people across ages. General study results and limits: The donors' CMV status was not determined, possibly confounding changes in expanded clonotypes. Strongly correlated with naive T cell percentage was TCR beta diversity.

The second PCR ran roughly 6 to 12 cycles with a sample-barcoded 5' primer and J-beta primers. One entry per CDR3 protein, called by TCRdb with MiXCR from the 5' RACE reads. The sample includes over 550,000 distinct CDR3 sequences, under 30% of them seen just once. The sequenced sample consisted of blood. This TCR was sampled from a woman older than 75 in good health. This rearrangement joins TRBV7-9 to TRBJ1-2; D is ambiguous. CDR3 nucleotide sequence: TGTGCCAGCAGCTTATTGAGGGATGAAGCTAACTATGGCTACACCTTC. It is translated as CASSLLRDEANYGYTF.